These T cell receptor beta chains were read from a single sample in a study of metastatic and nonmetastatic thyroid tumors. TCRdb called clones again from the PCR reads with MiXCR. This sample has tens of thousands of clones, with over 9.5% found just once. Sequencing used blood. The source is a female donor with papillary thyroid cancer or a benign thyroid nodule (not recorded which). Some clones in this sample may be carry-over from other donors' samples. CDR3s include the opening cysteine and the closing phenylalanine or tryptophan. The order of the fields is clone size, CDR3 length, V gene, D gene, J gene, CDR3 DNA, CDR3 protein. A D gene is named only where the DNA matches it firmly. Size tells how often a clone was seen (once, few, many) or the class of an expanded clone, and some rows leave it out.

many,12,TRBV30,NA,TRBJ2-1,TGTGCCTGGACCTCCCTCAGCGGTGAGCAGCTCTTC,CAWTSLSGEQLF
NA,13,TRBV20-1,NA,TRBJ1-1,TGCAGTGGACTCGGGGGGTTGAACACTGAAGCTTTCTTT,CSGLGGLNTEAFF
many,17,TRBV27,NA,TRBJ2-2,TGTGCCAGCAGTCCCAGAGCCAGACAGGGAGGTACCGGGGAGCTGTTTTTT,CASSPRARQGGTGELFF
NA,14,TRBV10-3,TRBD2,TRBJ2-1,TGTGCCATCAGTTCAGGGCGGGAGTACAATGAGCAGTTCTTC,CAISSGREYNEQFF
many,15,TRBV9,NA,TRBJ2-1,TGTGCCAGCAGCGTAGCAGGGAAGGCCTACAATGAGCAGTTCTTC,CASSVAGKAYNEQFF
NA,15,TRBV10-3,NA,TRBJ2-1,TGTGCCATCAGTGAGGACAGGAGATCATACAATGAGCAGTTCTTC,CAISEDRRSYNEQFF
many,13,TRBV6-4,TRBD1,TRBJ1-1,TGTGCCAGCCGAGCGCCCGGACAGGGGGAAGCTTTCTTT,CASRAPGQGEAFF
many,17,TRBV6-1,TRBD2,TRBJ2-2,TGTGCCAGCAGGGGACTAGCGGGAGGTCCACGAACCGGGGAGCTGTTTTTT,CASRGLAGGPRTGELFF
many,15,TRBV4-3,TRBD1,TRBJ1-5,TGCGCCAGCACCCGGGACAGGGGCTTCAATCAGCCCCAGCATTTT,CASTRDRGFNQPQHF
many,13,TRBV6-1,NA,TRBJ2-5,TGTGCCAGCGGAGGCGGCCATATGGTTGACCAGTACTTC,CASGGGHMVDQYF
many,16,TRBV5-6,TRBD1,TRBJ1-3,TGTGCCAGCAGCGCTGTTGGGACAGTCTCTGGAAACACCATATATTTT,CASSAVGTVSGNTIYF